The entry below describes one T cell receptor beta chain. Other DNA sequences in this sample translate to the same CDR3. Germline CDR1 GTSNPN, CDR2 SVGIG (reference sequence). Between the trimmed V and J ends, which lost 0 bases and 5 bases, there was a span of 10 bases. There are 14 residues in the CDR3. Source study methods: Estimation of nucleated cell counts was performed using reference gene primer amplification. Sequenced by immunoSEQ multiplex PCR; TCRdb stores in-frame clones only, minus some. V, J and clone size are those of that table, while D and trimming were read from the DNA. The table has around 220,000 clones, more than 65% seen once; the top ten hold 3% to 4%. These data belong to a study of blood T cell repertoires in COVID-19. At the level of the study: T cells, B-cell-depleted T cells, or PBMCs supplied cDNA or gDNA.

Sequenced: peripheral blood. The rearrangement joins TRBV30 to TRBJ1-4; possible D gene TRBD1, 5 bases. This TCR was sampled from a middle-aged woman with active or convalescent COVID-19. The CDR3, as DNA: TGTGCCTGGAGTGTACGTAGGGGAAATGAAAAACTGTTTTTT. Encoded protein: CAWSVRRGNEKLFF.